This TCR beta chain is from a study of blood T cell repertoires in COVID-19. This table comes from immunoSEQ multiplex PCR, and its TCRdb copy is limited to in-frame clones, with some not included. The profile shows hundreds of thousands of clones, 80% to 90% of them singletons. From germline, CDR1 is MDHEN and CDR2 SYDVKM. This CDR3 comprises 14 residues. J was trimmed by 7 bases and V by 6 bases; bases with no gene match: 9. The TCR sequence derives from a woman in her 70s with COVID-19, enrolled during active disease. The sample comprised peripheral blood. This sequence joins TRBV28 and TRBJ1-5, with 7 nucleotides matching TRBD1. CDR3 sequence reads: CASSPTGSRQPQHF. The DNA for the CDR3 is TGTGCCAGCAGCCCGACAGGGTCTCGGCAGCCCCAGCATTTT.